The clone carrying this T cell receptor beta chain has a handful of counts. Its antigen remains unknown. Germline-derived CDR1 and CDR2 are SEHNR and FQNEAQ (reference sequence). The CDR3 contains 18 residues. The junction had 10 bases not matched to a gene; V was cut back by 1 base and J by 3 bases. RNA was extracted and reverse transcribed into cDNA as the sequencing template. Measured with immunoSEQ multiplex PCR; TCRdb has only the in-frame clones, and not every one. The sample has approximately 140,000 clones; roughly 50% are singletons. These data come from a study of CD8+ T cells in alopecia areata. Findings of the study overall: Patients showed less clear TCR sequence sharing than mice, possibly partly because of HLA diversity.

The chain joins TRBV7-9 to TRBJ2-1, with 9 bases aligning to TRBD2. Sequencing input: CD4+ T cells sorted from blood. The clonotype was recovered from a human donor with alopecia areata. CDR3: CASSLGGHSGRSYNEQFF. The CDR3 coding sequence is TGTGCCAGCAGCTTAGGGGGACATAGCGGGAGAAGCTACAATGAGCAGTTCTTC.